The 19 T cell receptor beta chains reported below all come from one sample, sequenced in a study of blood T cell repertoires in COVID-19. TCRdb keeps only in-frame clones here, not all; method: immunoSEQ multiplex PCR. Of 140,000 to 150,000 clones detected, 75% to 85% appear once; the ten largest clones hold around 5%. Sequenced sample: peripheral blood. Receptor source: a woman in her 50s with acute or convalescent COVID-19.

The V and J genes are TRBV18 and TRBJ2-1; 7 nucleotides align to TRBD2. Germline lookup yields CDR1 KGHSH and CDR2 LQKENI. The ends lost 1 base at V and 5 bases at J; junction bases unmatched: 5. This CDR3 comprises 15 residues. The CDR3 sequence is CASSPLGGLDNEQFF. For the CDR3, the DNA is TGTGCCAGCTCACCACTCGGGGGGTTGGACAATGAGCAGTTCTTC.

This sequence joins TRBV9 and TRBJ2-2; D not certain. V gave up 7 bases and J gave up 0 bases, with 10 bases separating them. Germline V gives CDR1 SGDLS, CDR2 YYNGEE. This CDR3 region has 14 residues. The chain's CDR3 is CASGQAPNTGELFF. Here the CDR3 DNA reads TGTGCCAGCGGGCAGGCCCCGAACACCGGGGAGCTGTTTTTT.

The genes are TRBV2 and TRBJ2-7, with 11 bases aligning to TRBD2. J gave up 5 bases and V 3 bases, and 9 bases lay outside the gene matches. Germline lookup yields CDR1 SNHLY and CDR2 FYNNEI. CDR3 length equals 16 residues. This CDR3 is CASSDPLAGAPDEQYF. In DNA, the CDR3 is TGTGCCAGCAGTGACCCACTAGCGGGGGCCCCCGACGAGCAGTACTTC.

Notes on this clone: One end of the junction varies from germline; a read error may be responsible. This chain joins TRBV6-5 and TRBJ1-1; 9 nucleotides match TRBD1. Germline V CDR1 and CDR2: MNHEY, SVGAGI. This CDR3 region has 15 residues. CDR3 DNA: TGTGCCAGCAGTCCAGGGACAGGGCTGAAAACTGAAGCTTTCTTT. Amino acid sequence: CASSPGTGLKTEAFF.

The genes are TRBV7-2 and TRBJ2-1, with 10 bases identical to TRBD1. This CDR3 is built from 19 residues. Germline V gives CDR1 SGHTA, CDR2 FQGNSA. After removal of 4 bases from V and 8 bases from J, the junction contained 20 bases not matched to a gene. In DNA, the CDR3 is TGTGCCAGCAGCTCGACGGACAGGGGGATGTATTTTAGGGTCGATGAGCAGTTCTTC. It translates to CASSSTDRGMYFRVDEQFF.

The chain has TRBV9 and TRBJ2-2; D ambiguous. The CDR3 consists of 15 residues. Germline loops: CDR1 SGDLS, CDR2 YYNGEE. V was pared by 3 bases and J by 0 bases, with 9 bases between. The CDR3 DNA sequence: TGTGCCAGCAGCGCACCACAGTCGAACACCGGGGAGCTGTTTTTT. Protein product: CASSAPQSNTGELFF.

The rearrangement uses TRBV9 and TRBJ1-1, with D tentatively TRBD1 (5 bases). The CDR3 is 14 residues long. The V end lost 0 bases, the J end lost 4 bases, and 10 bases lay between the germline ends. Germline V gives CDR1 SGDLS, CDR2 YYNGEE. The CDR3 nucleotides are TGTGCCAGCAGCGTAGAAGGTAGGGGCACTGAAGCTTTCTTT. Translation gives CASSVEGRGTEAFF.

This clone has just one count. This chain links TRBV14 with TRBJ2-1; D is undetermined. Germline CDR1 SGHDN, CDR2 FVKESK. V gave up 1 base and J gave up 3 bases, with 7 bases separating them. The CDR3 is 14 residues long. The CDR3 bases are TGTGCCAGCAGCCAAGTATCTATCTACAATGAGCAGTTCTTC. It encodes CASSQVSIYNEQFF.

As regards this clone: Other DNA sequences of this sample code for an identical CDR3. V and J are TRBV14 and TRBJ2-7; 7 nucleotides match TRBD1. The germline V gene encodes CDR1 SGHDN and CDR2 FVKESK. The ends lost 4 bases at V and 0 bases at J; junction bases unmatched: 3. The CDR3 has 14 residues. The CDR3 DNA sequence: TGTGCCAGCAGCCTCCGGGACAGCTCCTACGAGCAGTACTTC. It specifies CASSLRDSSYEQYF.

CDR3 nucleotides: TGTGCCAGCTCATCCTCACAGGGTGCCTACGAGCAGTACTTC. This encodes CASSSSQGAYEQYF. V and J are TRBV18 and TRBJ2-7; maybe TRBD1 (6 bases). The CDR3 extends over 14 amino acids. Deletions cut 5 bases from V and 2 bases from J, with 13 bases between. The germline CDR1 and CDR2 sequences are KGHSH and LQKENI.

The rearrangement links TRBV2 to TRBJ1-4, with D perhaps TRBD1 (6 bases). The V end was cut by 6 bases, the J end by 5 bases, with 13 bases between. This CDR3 contains 14 residues. In germline, CDR1 is SNHLY, CDR2 FYNNEI. In nucleotides, the CDR3 is TGTGCCAGCAGCCCGGACAGAAGCAATGAAAAACTGTTTTTT. This translates into CASSPDRSNEKLFF.

The rearrangement links TRBV11-2 to TRBJ1-1; a possible D gene is TRBD1 (5 bases). Trimming shortened V by 5 bases and J by 4 bases, and 11 bases separated the two germline ends. CDR3 length equals 13 residues. Germline V lookup: CDR1 SGHAT, CDR2 FQNNGV. This CDR3 reads CASSVGTATEAFF. CDR3 coding DNA: TGTGCCAGCAGCGTCGGGACTGCCACTGAAGCTTTCTTT.

The chain is built from TRBV4-2 and TRBJ2-1; tentatively, D is TRBD1 (6 bases). Trimming cost V 1 base and J 3 bases, with 19 bases left between them. Germline CDR1 LGHNA, CDR2 YNFKEQ. This CDR3 contains 18 residues. The CDR3 reads CASSQGDFGGPNYNEQFF. The CDR3 DNA sequence: TGTGCCAGCAGCCAAGGGGATTTTGGGGGCCCAAACTACAATGAGCAGTTCTTC.

The J gene is TRBJ1-2, the V gene TRBV12-3 or TRBV12-4; D is uncertain. CDR3 length: 11 residues. Trimming left V 3 bases short and J 7 bases short, with 6 bases between. CDR3 coding DNA: TGTGCCAGCAGTTTTAGAGGTGGCTACACCTTC. This codes for CASSFRGGYTF.

The V and J genes are TRBV18 and TRBJ2-2, with a weak D call TRBD1 (8 bases). The CDR3 has 16 amino acids. Germline-derived CDR1 and CDR2 are KGHSH and LQKENI. V lost 3 bases and J lost 3, with 14 bases in between. CDR3 loop: CASSPRQGRDTGELFF. CDR3 coding DNA: TGTGCCAGCTCACCGCGACAGGGGAGGGACACCGGGGAGCTGTTTTTT. The whole variable domain, filled in from reference TRBV18 and TRBJ2-2, reads NAGVMQNPRHLVRRRGQEARLRCSPMKGHSHVYWYRQLPEEGLKFMVYLQKENIIDESGMPKERFSAEFPKEGPSILRIQQVVRGDSAAYFCASSPRQGRDTGELFFGEGSRLTVL.

The rearrangement joins TRBV7-9 to TRBJ2-1; weak D call: TRBD1 (5 bases). This CDR3 is built from 14 residues. Trimming took 5 bases from V and 4 from J, leaving 12 bases between them. CDR1 SEHNR and CDR2 FQNEAQ come from the germline V gene (reference sequence). DNA of the CDR3: TGTGCCAGCAGCGGGGCTTTCCCTTACAATGAGCAGTTCTTC. It specifies CASSGAFPYNEQFF.

The chain couples TRBV3-1 (or the pseudogene TRBV3-2) to TRBJ2-1; 8 positions agree with TRBD2. CDR1 and CDR2 from the germline V gene are LGHDT and YNNKEL (reference sequence). This CDR3 comprises 15 residues. J was trimmed by 8 bases and V by 4 bases; bases with no gene match: 10. CDR3 coding DNA: TGTGCCAGCAGCCTCATGGGGGAAGCGGGGGATGAGCAGTTCTTC. Its translation: CASSLMGEAGDEQFF.

The J gene is TRBJ2-7, the V gene TRBV7-6, with no clear D. Germline assignment: CDR1 SGHVS and CDR2 FNYEAQ. There are 12 residues in the CDR3. V was pared by 4 bases and J by 5 bases, with 9 bases between. DNA for the CDR3: TGTGCCAGCAGCTCCCTTTCCCACGAGCAGTACTTC. Its translation: CASSSLSHEQYF.

The rearrangement uses TRBV2 and TRBJ2-7, with TRBD1 matching over 8 bases. This CDR3 contains 12 residues. Germline V lookup: CDR1 SNHLY, CDR2 FYNNEI. V lost 7 bases and J lost 5; bases outside the gene matches: 4. CDR3: CASKDRGNEQYF. The CDR3 DNA follows: TGTGCCAGCAAAGACAGGGGAAACGAGCAGTACTTC.